This T cell receptor (beta chain) was documented in a study of T cell changes during pregnancy in multiple sclerosis. This clone was seen a few times. The CDR3 sequence is 12 residues long. Germline assignment: CDR1 LNHDA and CDR2 SQIVND (reference sequence). V was shortened by 5 bases and J by 4 bases, with 5 bases between the two germline ends. Only in-frame clones appear in the TCRdb table, and some are missing; sequencing was by immunoSEQ multiplex PCR. The sample comprises approximately 70,000 clones, about 89% of which are singletons, and over 0.7% rests with the top ten. The material was peripheral blood, obtained in the first trimester of pregnancy. This rearrangement joins TRBV19 to TRBJ2-2; D remains unclear. This receptor was taken from a female donor in good health, enrolled as a control in a pregnancy study. The CDR3 spells CASSPFTGELFF. The DNA of the CDR3 is TGTGCCAGTAGTCCCTTCACCGGGGAGCTGTTTTTT.